These 30 T cell receptor beta chains came from one sample sequenced in a study of T cells in women clearing cervical HPV infection. Assay: immunoSEQ multiplex PCR; the TCRdb copy retains only in-frame clones and omits some. The sample includes fewer than 30,000 clones. The sequencing input was blood buffy coat. These receptors originate from a woman aged 18 to 75 with a cervical HPV16 infection that either progressed to CIN3+ or cleared (not recorded which).

A word on this clone: Read sequence stops 3 residues before the CDR3 end, and the germline J gene provides the missing end. The chain uses TRBV5-5 and TRBJ1-2; no firm D call. The CDR3 extends over 13 amino acids. CDR1 is SGHKS, CDR2 YYEKEE, per germline (reference sequence). CDR3: CASSPTEGRGYTF. The part of the CDR3 DNA that was read is TGTGCCAGCAGCCCGACCGAGGGTAGGGGC. Full variable domain (missing parts from reference TRBV5-5 and TRBJ1-2): DAGVTQSPTHLIKTRGQQVTLRCSPISGHKSVSWYQQVLGQGPQFIFQYYEKEERGRGNFPDRFSARQFPNYSSELNVNALLLGDSALYLCASSPTEGRGYTFGSGTRLTVV.

Turning to this clone: With the read ending 3 residues before the CDR3 end, the germline J gene is used to fill in that end. This rearrangement joins TRBV19 to TRBJ2-1, with D uncertain. V dropped 3 bases and J dropped 5 bases, with 8 bases sitting between them. From germline, CDR1 is LNHDA and CDR2 SQIVND (reference sequence). The CDR3 runs to 13 residues. CDR3 protein: CASSMQRDNEQFF. Partial CDR3 DNA: TGTGCCAGTAGTATGCAACGGGACAATGAG.

With regard to this clone: The CDR3 end lies 3 residues beyond the end of the read and is filled in from the germline J gene. The genes are TRBV12-3 or TRBV12-4 and TRBJ1-2; TRBD1 might be the D (6 bases). V lost 6 bases to trimming and J lost 5 bases, with 10 bases between them. This CDR3 comprises 12 residues. CDR3 DNA, as far as it was read: TGTGCCAGCAGCGGGGGGGCTTATGGC. The encoded protein is CASSGGAYG. The entire CDR3 reads CASSGGAYGYTF.

Details on this clone: The read ends 3 residues early relative to the CDR3; the germline J gene fills the gap. J is TRBJ1-2 and V is TRBV19; D unresolved. The CDR3 contains 14 residues. Germline CDR1 and CDR2: LNHDA and SQIVND (reference sequence). The sequenced CDR3 bases are TGTGCCAGTAGTGGAGCGGGTTTCCCCTACGAC. Translating gives CASSGAGFPYD. The whole CDR3 region reads CASSGAGFPYDYTF.

A word on this clone: The CDR3 is cut off 3 residues early in the read; its end comes from the germline J gene. The chain uses TRBV9 and TRBJ2-7, with D unresolved. Germline CDR1 is SGDLS and CDR2 is YYNGEE. The CDR3 contains 14 residues. V gave up 4 bases and J gave up 6 bases, with 17 bases separating them. This CDR3 reads CASSRSGMIGEQYF. The CDR3 DNA, read in part, is TGTGCCAGCAGCCGCTCAGGCATGATTGGCGAG.

Comments on this clone: The observed sequence ends 3 residues before the CDR3 terminus, with the missing tail filled in from the germline J gene. The rearrangement uses TRBV19 and TRBJ1-2; D remains unclear. Germline loops: CDR1 LNHDA, CDR2 SQIVND (reference sequence). The CDR3 is 14 amino acids. The covered CDR3 bases are TGTGCCAGTAGTCCCAGGACTGGAACCTACGAC. As protein: CASSPRTGTYD. The full CDR3 protein reads CASSPRTGTYDYTF.

Concerning this clone: With the read ending 3 residues before the CDR3 end, the germline J gene is used to fill in that end. This chain connects TRBV28 to TRBJ1-2; D gene unclear. Trimming removed 7 bases from V and 2 bases from J, with 5 bases in between. CDR3 length: 11 residues. Germline V gene data show CDR1 as MDHEN and CDR2 as SYDVKM. The DNA read from the CDR3 is TGTGCCAGCACAGGCAACTATGGC. Protein sequence: CASTGNYG. The full CDR3 sequence reads CASTGNYGYTF.

In the case of this clone: The CDR3 end lies 3 residues beyond the end of the read and is filled in from the germline J gene. The V and J genes are TRBV12-3 or TRBV12-4 and TRBJ2-7; 9 bases are shared with TRBD2. Trimming took 5 bases from V and 0 from J; bases not matched to a gene: 2. The CDR3 spans 14 residues. The CDR3: CASSPAGGSYEQYF. The CDR3 DNA, read in part, is TGTGCCAGCAGTCCAGCGGGGGGCTCCTACGAG.

CDR3 DNA (partial): TGCAGTGCTAGGTGGGGACAGGGCGTTGAA. Translated, it gives CSARWGQGVE. The entire CDR3 protein reads CSARWGQGVEAFF. The chain combines TRBV20-1 with TRBJ1-1, with TRBD1 matching 9 bases. The sequenced fragment ends 3 residues before the CDR3 boundary, so the rest is inferred from the germline J gene. Germline V lookup: CDR1 DFQATT, CDR2 SNEGSKA (reference sequence). CDR3 length equals 13 residues. J gave up 7 bases and V 3 bases, and 6 bases lay outside the gene matches.

The part of the CDR3 DNA that was read is TGTGCCAGTAGTATGGGGGGGGCGGGCCAGCCC. Translated, it gives CASSMGGAGQP. The full CDR3 is CASSMGGAGQPQHF. The chain recombines TRBV19 with TRBJ1-5; TRBD1 might be the D (6 bases). The read terminates 3 residues before the CDR3 end, so the remaining end is supplied by the germline J gene. The ends were cut back, 3 bases at V and 7 bases at J, with 13 bases in the middle. The germline gives CDR1 LNHDA, CDR2 SQIVND (reference sequence). The CDR3 has 14 residues.

On this clone: The CDR3 end lies 3 residues beyond the end of the read and is filled in from the germline J gene. The chain uses TRBV7-3 and TRBJ2-5, with 9 bases identical to TRBD2. The germline CDR1 and CDR2 sequences are SGHTA and FQGTGA. The CDR3 runs 15 residues. The ends lost 2 bases at V and 5 bases at J; junction bases unmatched: 6. The DNA read from the CDR3 is TGTGCCAGCAGCTTAGCGGGGGGGCAGTTGGAGACC. Translated: CASSLAGGQLET. The entire CDR3 sequence reads CASSLAGGQLETQYF.

With respect to this clone: The missing CDR3 end, 3 residues past where the read stops, is filled in from the germline J gene. The V and J genes are TRBV20-1 and TRBJ2-3; D perhaps matches TRBD2 (5 bases). The CDR3 runs 12 residues. Germline CDR1 and CDR2: DFQATT and SNEGSKA (reference sequence). The part of the CDR3 DNA that was read is TGCAGTGCTAGATATCGGGGAGAGACG. Its protein is CSARYRGET. The entire CDR3 protein is CSARYRGETQYF.

A word on this clone: The CDR3 goes on 3 residues after the read ends, and that part is filled in from the germline J gene. The chain joins TRBV20-1 to TRBJ2-7, with no clear D. Trimming removed 5 bases at V and 0 bases at J, with 8 bases between. The CDR3 totals 12 residues. Germline V gives CDR1 DFQATT, CDR2 SNEGSKA (reference sequence). Incomplete CDR3 DNA: TGCAGTGCTCCCAGGAGCTCCTACGAG. It codes for CSAPRSSYE. The full CDR3 protein reads CSAPRSSYEQYF.

Of note for this clone: The CDR3 goes on 3 residues after the read ends, and that part is filled in from the germline J gene. The J gene is TRBJ2-3, the V gene TRBV6-1; D gene unclear. The germline gives CDR1 MNHNS, CDR2 SASEGT. The CDR3 has 14 residues. CDR3 loop: CASSDRRNNQPQYF. CDR3 DNA, as far as it was read: TGTGCCAGCAGTGACCGGCGGAACAATCAGCCG.

As to this clone: The CDR3 extends 3 residues past the end of the read, so its final part is completed from the germline J gene. The rearrangement joins TRBV7-9 to TRBJ1-2, with D possibly being TRBD1 (6 bases). Germline CDR1 SEHNR, CDR2 FQNEAQ (reference sequence). There are 14 residues in the CDR3. This chain's CDR3 is CASSFYRDPYDYTF. CDR3 bases read: TGTGCCAGCAGCTTCTACAGGGACCCCTACGAC.

With respect to this clone: The DNA ends 3 residues before the CDR3 does, and the rest of the CDR3 is filled in from the germline J gene. The chain couples TRBV19 to TRBJ1-1; 8 bases line up with TRBD1. Germline V gene data show CDR1 as LNHDA and CDR2 as SQIVND (reference sequence). This CDR3 is 13 amino acids long. V lost 6 bases, J lost 6 bases, and 6 bases stayed unmatched. The sequenced CDR3 bases are TGTGCCAGTAGCGTTACAGGGGGGGCTGAA. It codes for CASSVTGGAE. The whole CDR3 region reads CASSVTGGAEAFF.

Notes on this clone: The read falls 3 residues short of the CDR3 end, and the missing part is taken from the germline J gene. V and J are TRBV18 and TRBJ1-2; tentatively, D is TRBD1 (5 bases). CDR1 KGHSH and CDR2 LQKENI come from the germline V gene. This CDR3 spans 13 amino acids. The DNA read from the CDR3 is TGTGCCAGCTCACCACTTGGGGCCGGGGGC. Translation: CASSPLGAGG. The complete CDR3 sequence is CASSPLGAGGYTF.

A note on this clone: Sequencing ends 3 residues short of the CDR3 end; the germline J gene provides the rest. The chain couples TRBV5-1 to TRBJ2-3; 10 nucleotides match TRBD2. The length of the CDR3 is 16 residues. Per the germline V gene, CDR1 is SGHRS and CDR2 is YFSETQ. The part of the CDR3 DNA that was read is TGCGCCAGCAGCTTGTACGTAGCGGGGGGCAGAGAGACG. Translating gives CASSLYVAGGRET. The CDR3 in full is CASSLYVAGGRETQYF.

With respect to this clone: Sequencing ends 3 residues short of the CDR3 end; the germline J gene provides the rest. V and J are TRBV13 and TRBJ1-4; 8 nucleotides match TRBD1. The germline V gene encodes CDR1 PRHDT and CDR2 FYEKMQ (reference sequence). The CDR3 consists of 15 residues. CDR3 DNA, as far as it was read: TGTGCCAGCAGCTTATCAGGACAGGGAAATTCACCA. Protein product: CASSLSGQGNSP. The entire CDR3 protein is CASSLSGQGNSPLFF.

Of note for this clone: The CDR3 end falls 3 residues outside the read, so it is completed with the germline J gene. This chain links TRBV6-2 or TRBV6-3 with TRBJ1-1; no firm D call. V lost 3 bases to trimming and J lost 3 bases, with 5 bases between them. The CDR3 spans 12 residues. CDR1 MNHEY and CDR2 SVGEGT come from the germline V gene. CDR3 DNA, as far as it was read: TGTGCCAGCAGTTATCCGGACACTGAA. It encodes CASSYPDTE. The full CDR3 is CASSYPDTEAFF.

With respect to this clone: An end of the junction differs from the germline gene, which may be a read error. The CDR3 is cut off 3 residues early in the read; its end comes from the germline J gene. V is TRBV7-9 and J is TRBJ2-2; D is undetermined. The V gene's germline CDR1 is SEHNR and CDR2 FQNEAQ (reference sequence). CDR3 length equals 13 residues. CDR3 amino acids: CAGSLGGPGELFF. The CDR3 bases that were read are TGTGCCGGCAGCTTAGGTGGGCCGGGGGAG.

Worth noting for this clone: The read ends 3 residues early relative to the CDR3; the germline J gene fills the gap. The chain has TRBV10-3 and TRBJ1-6; D unresolved. The CDR3 totals 13 residues. Germline V lookup: CDR1 ENHRY, CDR2 SYGVKD. V shed 4 bases and J shed 9 bases, with 10 bases lying between them. Partial CDR3 DNA: TGTGCCATCAGTGGAACAGACGGTTCACCC. Protein: CAISGTDGSP. The full-length CDR3 reads as CAISGTDGSPLHF.

In regard to this clone: The sequence runs out 3 residues before the end of the CDR3; the remainder is reconstructed from the germline J gene. The J gene is TRBJ2-7, the V gene TRBV28, with 7 bases that match TRBD1. Germline trimming cut 4 bases from V and 1 base from J; bases unmatched to any gene: 16. CDR3 size: 18 residues. CDR1 and CDR2 from the germline V gene are MDHEN and SYDVKM. The CDR3 DNA, read in part, is TGTGCCAGCAGTTCCCCCCCCACAGGGGCACAAAGGTCCTACGAG. This encodes CASSSPPTGAQRSYE. The complete CDR3 protein is CASSSPPTGAQRSYEQYF.

About this clone: Read coverage stops 3 residues before the CDR3 terminus; the germline J gene supplies the remainder. This chain joins TRBV7-2 and TRBJ1-1; TRBD1 is a possible D gene (5 bases). The germline V gene has CDR1 SGHTA and CDR2 FQGNSA. This CDR3 has 12 amino acids. The sequenced part of the CDR3 DNA is TGTGCCAGCAGCTTAGACAGGACCGAA. Protein product: CASSLDRTE. The whole CDR3 sequence is CASSLDRTEAFF.

The CDR3 DNA, read in part, is TGTGCCAGCAGACCTCCAGGGGAGGCCGGCAATCAGCCC. Amino acid sequence: CASRPPGEAGNQP. The complete CDR3 reads CASRPPGEAGNQPQHF. This rearrangement joins TRBV6-2 or TRBV6-3 to TRBJ1-5; tentative D call: TRBD1 (6 bases). The sequenced fragment ends 3 residues before the CDR3 boundary, so the rest is inferred from the germline J gene. V was trimmed by 6 bases and J by 2 bases, leaving 17 bases between them. The germline gives CDR1 MNHEY, CDR2 SVGEGT. The CDR3 is 16 residues long.

A word on this clone: Read sequence stops 3 residues before the CDR3 end, and the germline J gene provides the missing end. The rearrangement joins TRBV6-1 to TRBJ2-5, with 14 nucleotides matching TRBD2. From germline, CDR1 is MNHNS and CDR2 SASEGT. CDR3 length equals 15 residues. CDR3 sequence reads: CASSETSGGADTQYF. The CDR3 bases that were read are TGTGCCAGCAGTGAGACTAGCGGGGGGGCAGATACC.

Points on this clone: The sequence runs out 3 residues before the end of the CDR3; the remainder is reconstructed from the germline J gene. The V call is TRBV6-1, the J call TRBJ2-7, with TRBD1 matching 9 bases. Germline V gene sequence: CDR1 MNHNS, CDR2 SASEGT. This CDR3 region has 15 residues. V dropped 0 bases and J dropped 4; count of bases not matched to a gene: 4. The CDR3 is CASSEATGGQYEQYF. The DNA read from the CDR3 is TGTGCCAGCAGTGAAGCGACAGGGGGGCAATACGAG.

The sequenced CDR3 bases are TGTGCCAGCAGGGGGACAGGCATAAGCACAGATACG. It translates to CASRGTGISTDT. The full-length CDR3 reads as CASRGTGISTDTQYF. The chain links TRBV2 to TRBJ2-3, with 8 bases aligning to TRBD1. The read comes to an end 3 residues before the CDR3 does, leaving the germline J gene to fill in the end. The CDR3 runs 15 residues. CDR1 is SNHLY, CDR2 FYNNEI, per germline. The V segment lost 6 bases and the J segment 0 bases; nucleotides outside the gene matches: 5.

On this clone: The read halts 3 residues ahead of the CDR3 end, with the missing end drawn from the germline J gene. The chain carries TRBV2 and TRBJ1-2; weak D call: TRBD1 (5 bases). There are 15 residues in the CDR3. Germline V CDR1 and CDR2: SNHLY, FYNNEI. The V end lost 10 bases, the J end lost 6 bases, and 24 bases lay between the germline ends. The CDR3 spells CATPARQGRWDGYTF. CDR3 DNA, as far as it was read: TGTGCCACCCCGGCCCGGCAGGGCCGTTGGGATGGC.

With regard to this clone: Coverage ceases 3 residues before the CDR3 finishes, and the germline J gene fills in the end. The chain couples TRBV7-2 to TRBJ1-3; D gene unclear. Between the trimmed V and J ends, which lost 2 bases and 0 bases, there was a span of 8 bases. Germline loops: CDR1 SGHTA, CDR2 FQGNSA. The CDR3 is made up of 15 amino acids. The DNA read from the CDR3 is TGTGCCAGCAGCTTACACGCCAGCTCTGGAAACACC. It translates to CASSLHASSGNT. The whole CDR3 region reads CASSLHASSGNTIYF.